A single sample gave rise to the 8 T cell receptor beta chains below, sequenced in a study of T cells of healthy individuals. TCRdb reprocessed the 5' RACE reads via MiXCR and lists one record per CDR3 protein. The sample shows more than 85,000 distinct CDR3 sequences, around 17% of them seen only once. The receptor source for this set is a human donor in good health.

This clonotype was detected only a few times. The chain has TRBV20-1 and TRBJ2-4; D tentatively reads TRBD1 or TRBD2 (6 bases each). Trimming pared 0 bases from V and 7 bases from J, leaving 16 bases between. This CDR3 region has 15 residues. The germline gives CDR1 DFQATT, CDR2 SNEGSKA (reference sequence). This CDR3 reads CSARDLWGAGNIQYF. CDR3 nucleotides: TGCAGTGCTAGAGATCTATGGGGGGCCGGGAACATTCAGTACTTC.

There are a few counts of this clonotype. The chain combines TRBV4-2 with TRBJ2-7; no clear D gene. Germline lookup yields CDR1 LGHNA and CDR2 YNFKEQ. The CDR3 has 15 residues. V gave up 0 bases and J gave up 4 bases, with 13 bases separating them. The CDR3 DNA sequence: TGTGCCAGCAGCCAAGAGGTCGACTTTTCTTACGAGCAGTACTTC. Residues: CASSQEVDFSYEQYF.

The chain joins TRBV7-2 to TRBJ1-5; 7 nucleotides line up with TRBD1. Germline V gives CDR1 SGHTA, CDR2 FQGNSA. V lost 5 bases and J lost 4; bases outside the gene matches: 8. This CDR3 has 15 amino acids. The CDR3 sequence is CASSIEGAANQPQHF. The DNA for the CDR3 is TGTGCCAGCAGCATAGAGGGGGCAGCTAATCAGCCCCAGCATTTT.

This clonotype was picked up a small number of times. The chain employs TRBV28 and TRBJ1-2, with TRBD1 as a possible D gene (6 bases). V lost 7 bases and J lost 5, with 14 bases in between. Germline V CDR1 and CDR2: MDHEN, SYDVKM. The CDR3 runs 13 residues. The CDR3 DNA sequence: TGTGCCAGCATTACCAGGGGCGGATATGGCTACACCTTC. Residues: CASITRGGYGYTF.

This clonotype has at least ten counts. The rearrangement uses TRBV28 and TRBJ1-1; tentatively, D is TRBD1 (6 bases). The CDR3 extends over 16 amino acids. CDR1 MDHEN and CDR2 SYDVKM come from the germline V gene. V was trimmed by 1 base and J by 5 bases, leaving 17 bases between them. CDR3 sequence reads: CASSLLRPGAGTEAFF. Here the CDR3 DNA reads TGTGCCAGCAGTTTATTGCGGCCGGGGGCGGGGACTGAAGCTTTCTTT.

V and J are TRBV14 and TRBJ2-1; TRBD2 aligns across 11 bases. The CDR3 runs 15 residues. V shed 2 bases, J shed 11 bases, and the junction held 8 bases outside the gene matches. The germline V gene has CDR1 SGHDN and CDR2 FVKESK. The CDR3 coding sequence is TGTGCCAGCAGCCAAATACTAGCGGGAGATCCTAAGCAGTTCTTC. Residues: CASSQILAGDPKQFF.

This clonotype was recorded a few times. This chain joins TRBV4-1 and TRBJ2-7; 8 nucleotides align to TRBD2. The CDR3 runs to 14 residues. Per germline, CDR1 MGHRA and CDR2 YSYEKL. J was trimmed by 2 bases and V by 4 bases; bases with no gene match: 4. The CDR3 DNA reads TGCGCCAGCAGCCCGGCACTAGCGGCCTACGAGCAGTACTTC. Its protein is CASSPALAAYEQYF.

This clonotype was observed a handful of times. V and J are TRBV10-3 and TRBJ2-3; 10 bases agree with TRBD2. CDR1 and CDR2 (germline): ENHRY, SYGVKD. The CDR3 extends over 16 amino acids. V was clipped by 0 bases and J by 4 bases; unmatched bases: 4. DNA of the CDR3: TGTGCCATCAGTGAGTCGGGAGCGGGGGGGCCAGATACGCAGTATTTT. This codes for CAISESGAGGPDTQYF.